These 17 T cell receptor beta chains share one sample of origin, sequenced in a study of blood T cell repertoires in COVID-19. The table came from immunoSEQ multiplex PCR; TCRdb's copy has only in-frame clones and leaves some out. Here the sample spans some 250,000 clones, approximately 86% being singletons. The source material was peripheral blood. Every receptor here comes from a woman in her sixties or seventies with COVID-19, enrolled during active disease.

The chain is built from TRBV28 and TRBJ1-4; D gene uncertain. This CDR3 contains 12 residues. Trimming removed 8 bases from V and 7 bases from J, with 11 bases in between. Looked up from germline, CDR1 is MDHEN and CDR2 is SYDVKM. In DNA form, the CDR3 reads TGTGCCAGCTCCAGAGCGTTTGAAAAACTGTTTTTT. Protein product: CASSRAFEKLFF.

The rearrangement links TRBV7-8 to TRBJ2-2, with a possible D match to TRBD1 (6 bases). The CDR3 is made up of 19 amino acids. Trimming took off 4 bases at V and 1 base at J, with 22 bases between the two ends. Germline assignment: CDR1 SGHVS and CDR2 FQNEAQ. The CDR3 nucleotides read TGTGCCAGCAGCTCTACCCCCCGCTTCGTAGGGGGGAACACCGGGGAGCTGTTTTTT. This sequence encodes CASSSTPRFVGGNTGELFF.

This clone showed up just a few times. The chain combines TRBV5-1 with TRBJ1-2, with a weak D call TRBD1 (6 bases). CDR1 is SGHRS, CDR2 YFSETQ, per germline. V was shortened by 4 bases and J by 4 bases, with 17 bases between the two germline ends. The CDR3 runs 15 residues. The CDR3: CASSPGTGGGYGYTF. DNA of the CDR3: TGCGCCAGCAGCCCGGGGACGGGGGGCGGCTATGGCTACACCTTC.

The gene calls are TRBV30 and TRBJ1-2; weak D call: TRBD1 (5 bases). Trimming removed 8 bases from V and 5 bases from J, with 18 bases in between. The CDR3 runs to 13 residues. CDR1 and CDR2 (germline): GTSNPN, SVGIG (reference sequence). This chain's CDR3 is CAAGRGPDYGYTF. The CDR3 coding sequence is TGTGCCGCGGGGCGCGGGCCTGATTATGGCTACACCTTC.

The chain uses TRBV11-1 and TRBJ2-2; D possibly corresponds to TRBD1 (5 bases). This CDR3 is built from 15 residues. Germline V gene sequence: CDR1 SGHAT, CDR2 FQDESV (reference sequence). With 1 base removed from V and 2 bases from J, the gap between germline ends came to 8 bases. CDR3 DNA sequence: TGTGCCAGCAGCTTAGGGCAGGGAAACACCGGGGAGCTGTTTTTT. It yields the protein CASSLGQGNTGELFF.

This clone was recorded only once. The rearrangement uses TRBV3-1 (or the pseudogene TRBV3-2) and TRBJ2-1, with TRBD2 as a possible D gene (6 bases). The germline V gene has CDR1 LGHDT and CDR2 YNNKEL (reference sequence). V lost 0 bases, J lost 6 bases, and 9 bases lay in between. The CDR3 covers 14 residues. DNA for the CDR3: TGTGCCAGCAGCCAAGACCTAGCGAGCAATGAGCAGTTCTTC. This codes for CASSQDLASNEQFF.

The V call is TRBV19, the J call TRBJ2-1; a possible D gene is TRBD1 (5 bases). The CDR3 loop spans 15 amino acids. From germline, CDR1 is LNHDA and CDR2 SQIVND (reference sequence). V lost 2 bases to trimming and J lost 2 bases, with 10 bases between them. CDR3 region: CASSILGPAYNEQFF. The DNA for the CDR3 is TGTGCCAGTAGTATACTGGGGCCAGCCTACAATGAGCAGTTCTTC.

The chain is built from TRBV6-6 and TRBJ1-1; 8 nucleotides align to TRBD1. This CDR3 spans 16 amino acids. The V segment lost 4 bases and the J segment 4 bases; nucleotides outside the gene matches: 11. Germline assignment: CDR1 MNHNY and CDR2 SVGAGI (reference sequence). DNA of the CDR3: TGTGCCAGCAGTTCACCAACAGGGGGAGGGAGCACTGAAGCTTTCTTT. This sequence encodes CASSSPTGGGSTEAFF.

The chain has TRBV7-2 and TRBJ2-3; 9 nucleotides line up with TRBD2. Trimming removed 11 bases from V and 1 base from J; junction bases left unmatched: 7. This CDR3 has 14 residues. Germline CDR1 and CDR2: SGHTA and FQGNSA. The CDR3, as DNA: TGTGCCTCCCAGCGGGGGGCTGGCACAGATACGCAGTATTTT. This sequence encodes CASQRGAGTDTQYF.

V and J are TRBV21-1 and TRBJ2-1; TRBD2 is taken as the D call from the table, unchecked against the DNA. TRBV21-1 is a pseudogene locus. This CDR3 comprises 19 residues. CDR3 region: CASSKGGGTSGPRRDEQFF. In DNA form, the CDR3 reads TGTGCCAGCAGCAAAGGTGGGGGGACTAGCGGACCCCGCAGGGATGAGCAGTTCTTC.

This sequence joins TRBV28 and TRBJ1-5; the match to TRBD1 covers 10 bases. Looked up from germline, CDR1 is MDHEN and CDR2 is SYDVKM. Losses at the gene ends were 3 bases for V and 9 bases for J; bases not matched to a gene: 11. The CDR3 runs 16 residues. The CDR3, as DNA: TGTGCCAGCAGTTTGTACTCGGGACAGGGGATATGGCCCCAGCATTTT. Translation gives CASSLYSGQGIWPQHF.

The rearrangement links TRBV7-8 to TRBJ1-1; 7 bases are shared with TRBD1. Trimming at V came to 6 bases and at J to 11 bases, leaving 18 bases not matched to a gene. Germline CDR1 reads SGHVS; CDR2 reads FQNEAQ. The CDR3 spans 15 residues. The CDR3 DNA follows: TGTGCCAGCAGTCGAATACAGGGGTTGAGCATGGTTGCTTTCTTT. It encodes CASSRIQGLSMVAFF.

V usage is TRBV14 and J usage is TRBJ2-2; no clear D. V dropped 4 bases and J dropped 6 bases, with 9 bases sitting between them. Germline-derived CDR1 and CDR2 are SGHDN and FVKESK. This CDR3 is built from 13 residues. The CDR3 reads CASSPPWPGELFF. The CDR3 nucleotides read TGTGCCAGCAGCCCCCCATGGCCCGGGGAGCTGTTTTTT.

This sequence joins TRBV5-8 and TRBJ2-1; TRBD1 is a possible D gene (5 bases). CDR3 length: 15 amino acids. The V gene lost 0 bases and the J gene lost 7 bases, with 14 bases spanning the gap. CDR1 and CDR2 from the germline V gene are SGHTS and YDEGEE. The CDR3 DNA reads as TGTGCCAGCAGCTTGGGGACACTCACTACTAATGAGCAGTTCTTC. This encodes CASSLGTLTTNEQFF.

The chain uses TRBV5-1 and TRBJ2-6; TRBD2 is a possible D gene (6 bases). This CDR3 region has 16 residues. The germline V gene has CDR1 SGHRS and CDR2 YFSETQ. Trimming cost V 3 bases and J 0 bases, with 10 bases left between them. DNA of the CDR3: TGCGCCAGCAGCTCCGGCGGGAACTCTGGGGCCAACGTCCTGACTTTC. Its protein is CASSSGGNSGANVLTF.

The chain is built from TRBV6-5 and TRBJ1-4; 9 bases map to TRBD1. Germline V gene sequence: CDR1 MNHEY, CDR2 SVGAGI. Germline trimming cut 3 bases from V and 10 bases from J; bases unmatched to any gene: 6. The CDR3 has 14 amino acids. The CDR3 nucleotides read TGTGCCAGCAGTTATGGACAGGGGTTTGGAAAACTGTTTTTT. Protein sequence: CASSYGQGFGKLFF.

The sample holds one count of this clone. This chain connects TRBV5-6 to TRBJ1-5; no firm D call. The germline CDR1 and CDR2 sequences are SGHDT and YYEEEE. V shed 6 bases and J shed 5 bases, with 21 bases lying between them. The length of the CDR3 is 16 residues. The CDR3 DNA sequence: TGTGCCAGCACCTTCAATCTTGGGAGACCCGATCAGCCCCAGCATTTT. Translation gives CASTFNLGRPDQPQHF.